The 15 T cell receptor beta chains given below trace back to one sample, sequenced in a study of blood T cells in healthy people across ages. The authors ran a second PCR of about 7 to 11 cycles using a sample-barcoded 5' primer and a J-beta primer mix. TCRdb redid the calling of the 5' RACE reads with MiXCR, one entry per CDR3 protein. The sample lists fewer than 900,000 distinct CDR3 sequences, 43% occurring once. Sequencing used blood. The receptors come from a woman aged 55-70 years in good health.

V gene TRBV7-8 combines with J gene TRBJ1-2, with TRBD1 matching over 9 bases. Germline CDR1 and CDR2: SGHVS and FQNEAQ. The CDR3 contains 14 residues. Trimming removed 6 bases from V and 5 bases from J; junction bases left unmatched: 7. The CDR3: CASSWDRVVYGYTF. The CDR3 nucleotides read TGTGCCAGCAGTTGGGACAGGGTGGTTTATGGCTACACCTTC.

This chain links TRBV7-6 with TRBJ2-1, with 8 bases identical to TRBD2. The CDR3 contains 17 residues. Trimming cost V 1 base and J 2 bases; bases outside gene matches: 7. CDR1 and CDR2 from the germline V gene are SGHVS and FNYEAQ. The CDR3 loop is CASSLGVAGRTYNEQFF. In DNA form, the CDR3 reads TGTGCCAGCAGCTTAGGGGTAGCGGGGCGTACCTACAATGAGCAGTTCTTC.

In its sample, this clonotype was seen many times. This rearrangement joins TRBV20-1 to TRBJ1-2, with a tentative D call TRBD1 (5 bases). CDR3 length: 14 residues. V gave up 1 base and J gave up 7 bases, with 16 bases separating them. In germline, CDR1 is DFQATT, CDR2 SNEGSKA (reference sequence). The CDR3 nucleotides are TGCAGTGCTAGAGTTCTTTGGGGCGTCGGTGGCTACACCTTC. It translates to CSARVLWGVGGYTF.

V and J are TRBV2 and TRBJ2-7; possibly TRBD1 for D (6 bases). The ends were cut back, 2 bases at V and 6 bases at J, with 14 bases in the middle. Germline assignment: CDR1 SNHLY and CDR2 FYNNEI. This CDR3 has 14 amino acids. CDR3 sequence (DNA): TGTGCCAGCAGTGAATTGGCCCGAGGGGGCGAGCAGTACTTC. It yields the protein CASSELARGGEQYF.

V usage is TRBV5-1 and J usage is TRBJ2-7; D gene unclear. Germline CDR1 and CDR2: SGHRS and YFSETQ. V lost 1 base and J 3 bases, leaving 8 bases between the germline ends. This CDR3 is 13 amino acids long. DNA for the CDR3: TGCGCCAGCAGCTTGAGCCAGCTCTACGAGCAGTACTTC. Residues: CASSLSQLYEQYF.

The V and J genes are TRBV5-5 and TRBJ1-2, with D tentatively TRBD1 (5 bases). CDR1 is SGHKS and CDR2 is YYEKEE in the germline V gene (reference sequence). This CDR3 contains 14 residues. V shed 0 bases and J shed 5 bases, with 11 bases lying between them. Here the CDR3 DNA reads TGTGCCAGCAGCTTGGAGGAGGGGCGGTATGGCTACACCTTC. Translated: CASSLEEGRYGYTF.

The chain recombines TRBV2 with TRBJ2-7; TRBD1 matches at 9 bases. The germline V gene has CDR1 SNHLY and CDR2 FYNNEI. The CDR3 has 14 amino acids. Unmatched junction bases numbered 3, after V lost 2 bases and J lost 4 bases. This CDR3 is CASSETGGIYEQYF. Written as DNA, the CDR3 is TGTGCCAGCAGTGAAACAGGGGGCATATACGAGCAGTACTTC.

This clonotype was seen many times. The rearrangement joins TRBV7-2 to TRBJ1-3, with D unresolved. The CDR3 is 14 amino acids. CDR1 SGHTA and CDR2 FQGNSA come from the germline V gene. The V end was cut by 1 base, the J end by 0 bases, with 4 bases between. This chain's CDR3 is CASSLGGSGNTIYF. In DNA, the CDR3 is TGTGCCAGCAGCTTAGGGGGCTCTGGAAACACCATATATTTT.

This clonotype was seen a handful of times. This chain connects TRBV20-1 to TRBJ2-5; 12 bases agree with TRBD1. The ends lost 6 bases at V and 6 bases at J; junction bases unmatched: 8. Germline V gene lookup returns CDR1 DFQATT and CDR2 SNEGSKA (reference sequence). CDR3 size: 14 residues. CDR3 in amino acids: CSATPGQGAKTQYF. In DNA form, the CDR3 reads TGCAGTGCCACACCGGGACAGGGGGCGAAGACCCAGTACTTC.

The chain uses TRBV6-5 and TRBJ2-7; the match to TRBD2 covers 8 bases. This CDR3 is built from 16 residues. The germline V gene has CDR1 MNHEY and CDR2 SVGAGI. Trimming cost V 0 bases and J 2 bases; bases outside gene matches: 6. In nucleotides, the CDR3 is TGTGCCAGCAGTTACTCGGGGCGGGAGGACCCCTACGAGCAGTACTTC. This sequence encodes CASSYSGREDPYEQYF.

About this clonotype itself: This may arise from a read error, as a much more abundant clone is one base away. J is TRBJ2-5 and V is TRBV5-5, with TRBD2 matching 13 bases. The CDR3 is made up of 17 amino acids. Germline CDR1 is SGHKS and CDR2 is YYEKEE (reference sequence). J gave up 11 bases and V 0 bases, and 13 bases lay outside the gene matches. The DNA of the CDR3 is TGTGCCAGCAGCTTGGCGTTACTAGCGGGGGGGACTAGTGAGCAGTACTTC. Amino acids: CASSLALLAGGTSEQYF.

Here the CDR3 DNA reads TGTGCCAGCAAAAGCGGGAGGAGCTCCTACAATGAGCAGTTCTTC. It yields the protein CASKSGRSSYNEQFF. The V call is TRBV27, the J call TRBJ2-1; TRBD2 aligns across 9 bases. The CDR3 totals 15 residues. The V gene's germline CDR1 is MNHEY and CDR2 SMNVEV (reference sequence). The V gene end was trimmed by 7 bases and the J gene end by 0 bases; junction bases not matched to a gene: 4.

This chain uses TRBV7-2 with TRBJ2-3; D possibly uses TRBD1 or TRBD2 (5 bases each). Trimming took 3 bases from V and 2 from J, leaving 9 bases between them. Germline V CDR1 and CDR2: SGHTA, FQGNSA. This CDR3 comprises 14 residues. The chain's CDR3 is CASSFSGPTDTQYF. The CDR3 nucleotides read TGTGCCAGCAGCTTTTCGGGGCCCACAGATACGCAGTATTTT.

This chain connects TRBV23-1 to TRBJ2-2; 9 bases are a match to TRBD2. TRBV23-1 is sorted into the ORF group, with uncertain function. The CDR3 spans 18 residues. J gave up 2 bases and V 6 bases, and 13 bases lay outside the gene matches. CDR3 protein: CASRQTTSGCFNTGELFF. DNA of the CDR3: TGCGCCAGCAGGCAAACGACTAGCGGATGTTTCAACACCGGGGAGCTGTTTTTT.

The table lists this clonotype with a few counts. The CDR3 DNA follows: TGTGCCAGCAGCTTGGAAGGGCAGCGGGAGCAGTACTTC. Protein product: CASSLEGQREQYF. The rearrangement links TRBV5-5 to TRBJ2-7; D might be TRBD2 (5 bases). The CDR3 contains 13 residues. Germline loops: CDR1 SGHKS, CDR2 YYEKEE (reference sequence). V was pared by 0 bases and J by 7 bases, with 11 bases between.